The 12 T cell receptor beta chains below all came from one sample that was sequenced in a study of control samples from healthy donors and cancer patients. Produced via immunoSEQ multiplex PCR; TCRdb's table is partial and in-frame only. The sample has 85,000 to 90,000 clones, about 89% seen once; the top ten hold roughly 21%. Source material: blood. Receptors were obtained from a man aged 25 to 45 in good health.

The rearrangement uses TRBV28 and TRBJ1-5; no reliable D call. The CDR3 contains 14 residues. Trimming took 7 bases from V and 1 from J, leaving 11 bases between them. CDR1 MDHEN and CDR2 SYDVKM come from the germline V gene. CDR3 sequence reads: CASTALGSNQPQHF. CDR3 DNA sequence: TGTGCCAGCACCGCCTTGGGGAGCAATCAGCCCCAGCATTTT.

This chain joins TRBV12-3 or TRBV12-4 and TRBJ2-7; 7 nucleotides align to TRBD1. This CDR3 has 13 amino acids. The V and J ends lost 6 bases and 3 bases, in that order; junction bases with no gene match: 5. CDR3 DNA: TGTGCCAGCAGGCCGGGACAGATCTACGAGCAGTACTTC. It encodes CASRPGQIYEQYF.

The chain links TRBV4-1 to TRBJ2-1, with 7 bases identical to TRBD1. V lost 3 bases to trimming and J lost 0 bases; unmatched junction nucleotides: 5. Germline loops: CDR1 MGHRA, CDR2 YSYEKL. There are 16 residues in the CDR3. The DNA of the CDR3 is TGCGCCAGCAGCCAGCAGACAGGGAGCTCCTACAATGAGCAGTTCTTC. As protein: CASSQQTGSSYNEQFF.

About this clone itself: Within the sample, other DNA sequences also encode this same CDR3. The rearrangement joins TRBV30 to TRBJ2-1; 7 bases line up with TRBD2. Germline V gives CDR1 GTSNPN, CDR2 SVGIG (reference sequence). The CDR3 length is 12 residues. The V and J ends lost 0 bases and 9 bases, in that order; junction bases with no gene match: 2. CDR3 loop: CAWSVGEGEQFF. The CDR3, as DNA: TGTGCCTGGAGTGTGGGGGAGGGTGAGCAGTTCTTC. The entire variable domain, with the rest obtained from reference TRBV30 and TRBJ2-1, is as follows: SQTIHQWPATLVQPVGSPLSLECTVEGTSNPNLYWYRQAAGRGLQLLFYSVGIGQISSEVPQNLSASRPQDRQFILSSKKLLLSDSGFYLCAWSVGEGEQFFGPGTRLTVL.

This sequence joins TRBV6-5 and TRBJ1-2, with 7 bases fitting TRBD1. The CDR3 totals 15 residues. Germline V gene lookup returns CDR1 MNHEY and CDR2 SVGAGI. J gave up 5 bases and V 10 bases, and 16 bases lay outside the gene matches. CDR3 nucleotides: TGTGCCACCCATCCGAGCAAGGGGGCCCTGTATGGCTACACCTTC. Amino acid sequence: CATHPSKGALYGYTF.

This chain uses TRBV29-1 with TRBJ2-7, with 8 bases matching TRBD1. V lost 6 bases and J lost 2; bases outside the gene matches: 3. This CDR3 has 12 amino acids. Germline V CDR1 and CDR2: SQVTM, ANQGSEA. CDR3 protein: CSVNRGAYEQYF. CDR3 DNA: TGCAGCGTGAACAGGGGGGCCTACGAGCAGTACTTC.

J is TRBJ2-4 and V is TRBV29-1; the match to TRBD1 covers 8 bases. Germline CDR1 and CDR2: SQVTM and ANQGSEA. Unmatched junction bases numbered 7, after V lost 0 bases and J lost 9 bases. CDR3 length equals 14 residues. CDR3 nucleotides: TGCAGCGTTGAAGAGGGCAGGGGGCTGGGCATTCAGTACTTC. Translating it yields CSVEEGRGLGIQYF.

The chain employs TRBV5-4 and TRBJ2-3, with D possibly TRBD2 on 5 matching bases. Germline V gene data show CDR1 as SGHNT and CDR2 as YYREEE (reference sequence). The CDR3 spans 15 residues. V was shortened by 0 bases and J by 4 bases, with 12 bases between the two germline ends. The CDR3 bases are TGTGCCAGCAGCTTGGTTACGGGGTCGGCAGATACGCAGTATTTT. The encoded protein is CASSLVTGSADTQYF.

The CDR3 sequence is CASSQVEAGPPDTQYF. CDR3 DNA sequence: TGCGCCAGCAGCCAAGTTGAGGCGGGGCCACCGGATACGCAGTATTTT. The J gene is TRBJ2-3, the V gene TRBV4-1; possibly TRBD2 for D (6 bases). V was shortened by 1 base and J by 6 bases, with 17 bases between the two germline ends. Germline CDR1 is MGHRA and CDR2 is YSYEKL. This CDR3 has 16 amino acids.

This chain joins TRBV28 and TRBJ2-1, with TRBD2 matching over 11 bases. With 7 bases clipped from V and 3 bases from J, the junction kept 8 bases outside the gene matches. The CDR3 is made up of 16 amino acids. Germline assignment: CDR1 MDHEN and CDR2 SYDVKM. DNA of the CDR3: TGTGCCAGCATCCCAGGGACTAGCGGACACTACAATGAGCAGTTCTTC. It specifies CASIPGTSGHYNEQFF.

In nucleotides, the CDR3 is TGTGCCAGCAGCAATAGCGGGGGAGGGGCAGATACGCAGTATTTT. Translation gives CASSNSGGGADTQYF. The rearrangement uses TRBV7-3 and TRBJ2-3, with TRBD2 matching 9 bases. Unmatched junction bases numbered 7, after V lost 5 bases and J lost 4 bases. CDR3 length equals 15 residues. Germline V gene data show CDR1 as SGHTA and CDR2 as FQGTGA.

The chain carries TRBV19 and TRBJ2-7; the D is unclear. The CDR3 runs to 13 residues. Germline-derived CDR1 and CDR2 are LNHDA and SQIVND (reference sequence). V was pared by 5 bases and J by 6 bases, with 14 bases between. This CDR3 reads CASSPPSLSEQYF. Here the CDR3 DNA reads TGTGCCAGTAGTCCCCCTTCATTGTCCGAGCAGTACTTC. The entire variable domain, with the rest obtained from reference TRBV19 and TRBJ2-7, is as follows: DGGITQSPKYLFRKEGQNVTLSCEQNLNHDAMYWYRQDPGQGLRLIYYSQIVNDFQKGDIAEGYSVSREKKESFPLTVTSAQKNPTAFYLCASSPPSLSEQYFGPGTRLTVT.